A selection of T cell receptor beta chains follows, all from one sample in a study of OX40 agonist ivuxolimab in advanced cancers. Sequencing used immunoSEQ multiplex PCR; TCRdb keeps in-frame clones, though not all of them. Of around 79,000 clones in the sample, roughly 85% are singletons; the top ten hold 0.61%. Sequenced material: CD4+ or CD8+ T cells sorted from blood, taken in a trial of the OX40 agonist ivuxolimab. These TCRs come from an adult with an advanced solid tumor such as melanoma, head and neck, liver or kidney cancer. Both conserved end residues are part of each CDR3. D genes are given only for firm matches. Not every row has a clone size; where given, it reads once, few, many or a size class.

V gene: TRBV7-9; D gene: NA; CDR3 length: 15; clone size: NA; J gene: TRBJ1-3; CDR3 protein: CASSTGESSGNTIYF; CDR3 DNA: TGTGCCAGCAGCACCGGAGAGAGCTCTGGAAACACCATATATTTT
V gene: TRBV19; D gene: TRBD1; CDR3 length: 14; clone size: once; J gene: TRBJ1-2; CDR3 protein: CASQDRGAHYGYTF; CDR3 DNA: TGTGCCAGTCAGGACAGGGGAGCCCACTATGGCTACACCTTC
V gene: TRBV21-1; D gene: NA; CDR3 length: 15; clone size: NA; J gene: TRBJ2-1; CDR3 protein: CASSKKGKSYNEQFF; CDR3 DNA: TGTGCCAGCAGCAAGAAGGGGAAGTCCTACAATGAGCAGTTCTTC
V gene: TRBV27; D gene: NA; CDR3 length: 12; clone size: NA; J gene: TRBJ1-1; CDR3 protein: CASTTGYTEAFF; CDR3 DNA: TGTGCCAGTACAACAGGGTACACTGAAGCTTTCTTT
V gene: TRBV7-2; D gene: TRBD2; CDR3 length: 19; clone size: NA; J gene: TRBJ2-5; CDR3 protein: CASRKQGPWRGGLQETQYF; CDR3 DNA: TGTGCCAGCAGAAAACAGGGGCCCTGGCGGGGGGGCCTCCAAGAGACCCAGTACTTC
V gene: TRBV5-6; D gene: NA; CDR3 length: 13; clone size: NA; J gene: TRBJ1-1; CDR3 protein: CASSQTTGTEAFF; CDR3 DNA: TGTGCCAGCAGCCAGACGACGGGGACTGAAGCTTTCTTT
V gene: TRBV29-1; D gene: NA; CDR3 length: 15; clone size: once; J gene: TRBJ2-3; CDR3 protein: CSVASAVFGTDTQYF; CDR3 DNA: TGCAGCGTTGCCTCGGCCGTATTTGGAACAGATACGCAGTATTTT
V gene: TRBV7-2; D gene: TRBD2; CDR3 length: 16; clone size: NA; J gene: TRBJ2-7; CDR3 protein: CASSLGASRTSGEQYF; CDR3 DNA: TGTGCCAGCAGCTTAGGGGCCAGCCGGACTAGTGGGGAGCAGTACTTC
V gene: TRBV5-6; D gene: TRBD1; CDR3 length: 13; clone size: NA; J gene: TRBJ2-7; CDR3 protein: CASSLDRAAEQYF; CDR3 DNA: TGTGCCAGCAGCCTGGACAGGGCCGCCGAGCAGTACTTC
V gene: TRBV7-6; D gene: NA; CDR3 length: 14; clone size: few; J gene: TRBJ1-5; CDR3 protein: CASKWGQVGQPQHF; CDR3 DNA: TGTGCCAGCAAGTGGGGGCAGGTCGGTCAGCCCCAGCATTTT
V gene: TRBV7-9; D gene: NA; CDR3 length: 14; clone size: NA; J gene: TRBJ1-3; CDR3 protein: CASSLQGRGNTIYF; CDR3 DNA: TGTGCCAGCAGCTTACAGGGGAGGGGAAACACCATATATTTT
V gene: TRBV11-2; D gene: NA; CDR3 length: 13; clone size: NA; J gene: TRBJ2-3; CDR3 protein: CASSLSRADTQYF; CDR3 DNA: TGTGCCAGCAGCCTCTCTAGGGCAGATACGCAGTATTTT
V gene: TRBV7-6; D gene: NA; CDR3 length: 16; clone size: NA; J gene: TRBJ1-1; CDR3 protein: CASSPTPQGLNTEAFF; CDR3 DNA: TGTGCCAGCAGCCCTACTCCACAGGGCCTGAACACTGAAGCTTTCTTT
V gene: TRBV9; D gene: TRBD1; CDR3 length: 16; clone size: NA; J gene: TRBJ2-5; CDR3 protein: CASSASGTGGQETQYF; CDR3 DNA: TGTGCCAGCAGCGCTTCCGGGACAGGGGGCCAAGAGACCCAGTACTTC
V gene: TRBV18; D gene: TRBD1; CDR3 length: 16; clone size: NA; J gene: TRBJ1-1; CDR3 protein: CASSPRFGGGLTEAFF; CDR3 DNA: TGTGCCAGCTCACCACGGTTTGGAGGGGGCCTCACTGAAGCTTTCTTT
V gene: TRBV11-2; D gene: TRBD1; CDR3 length: 16; clone size: NA; J gene: TRBJ1-5; CDR3 protein: CASSLGNTGGHQPQHF; CDR3 DNA: TGTGCCAGCAGCTTAGGAAATACAGGGGGCCATCAGCCCCAGCATTTT
V gene: TRBV4-2; D gene: NA; CDR3 length: 14; clone size: few; J gene: TRBJ1-2; CDR3 protein: CASSQDPVFNGYTF; CDR3 DNA: TGTGCCAGCAGCCAAGATCCGGTCTTTAATGGCTACACCTTC
V gene: TRBV7-6; D gene: TRBD1; CDR3 length: 14; clone size: NA; J gene: TRBJ2-7; CDR3 protein: CASSQNRGSHEQYF; CDR3 DNA: TGTGCCAGCAGCCAGAACAGGGGCTCCCACGAGCAGTACTTC
V gene: TRBV21-1; D gene: NA; CDR3 length: 18; clone size: once; J gene: TRBJ1-1; CDR3 protein: CASSNNWDRAIRDTEAFF; CDR3 DNA: TGTGCCAGCAGCAACAATTGGGACAGGGCGATACGGGACACTGAAGCTTTCTTT
V gene: TRBV25-1; D gene: TRBD1; CDR3 length: 16; clone size: NA; J gene: TRBJ1-4; CDR3 protein: CASSVGDRGRSEKLFF; CDR3 DNA: TGTGCCAGCAGTGTAGGGGACAGGGGACGGAGTGAAAAACTGTTTTTT
V gene: TRBV6-5; D gene: NA; CDR3 length: 14; clone size: NA; J gene: TRBJ2-1; CDR3 protein: CASSTSYSYNEQFF; CDR3 DNA: TGTGCCAGCAGCACTAGCTACTCCTACAATGAGCAGTTCTTC
V gene: TRBV4-1; D gene: NA; CDR3 length: 13; clone size: many; J gene: TRBJ1-2; CDR3 protein: CASRGPVAYGYTF; CDR3 DNA: TGCGCCAGCAGAGGCCCGGTGGCCTATGGCTACACCTTC
V gene: TRBV30; D gene: NA; CDR3 length: 12; clone size: NA; J gene: TRBJ1-6; CDR3 protein: CAWSTIDSPLHF; CDR3 DNA: TGTGCCTGGAGTACCATCGATTCACCCCTCCACTTT
V gene: TRBV10-1; D gene: NA; CDR3 length: 20; clone size: once; J gene: TRBJ1-3; CDR3 protein: CASSHMARQIRKSSGNTIYF; CDR3 DNA: TGCGCCAGCAGTCACATGGCCCGCCAGATTCGCAAGAGCTCTGGAAACACCATATATTTT
V gene: TRBV10-3; D gene: TRBD1; CDR3 length: 15; clone size: NA; J gene: TRBJ1-4; CDR3 protein: CAISESAQGREKLFF; CDR3 DNA: TGTGCCATCAGTGAGTCGGCACAGGGGCGGGAAAAACTGTTTTTT
V gene: TRBV18; D gene: NA; CDR3 length: 15; clone size: NA; J gene: TRBJ1-5; CDR3 protein: CASSPDSYSNQPQHF; CDR3 DNA: TGTGCCAGCTCCCCGGACTCATATAGCAATCAGCCCCAGCATTTT
V gene: TRBV7-2; D gene: TRBD2; CDR3 length: 15; clone size: few; J gene: TRBJ2-1; CDR3 protein: CASSALAGVNNEQFF; CDR3 DNA: TGTGCCAGCAGCGCCCTAGCGGGGGTCAACAATGAGCAGTTCTTC
V gene: TRBV6-6; D gene: TRBD2; CDR3 length: 15; clone size: once; J gene: TRBJ2-1; CDR3 protein: CASSLAGGIYNEQFF; CDR3 DNA: TGTGCCAGCAGTCTGGCGGGGGGCATCTACAATGAGCAGTTCTTC
V gene: TRBV18; D gene: TRBD1; CDR3 length: 16; clone size: NA; J gene: TRBJ2-3; CDR3 protein: CASSPPRGRATDTQYF; CDR3 DNA: TGTGCCAGCTCACCACCGAGGGGGCGAGCGACAGATACGCAGTATTTT
V gene: TRBV19; D gene: NA; CDR3 length: 14; clone size: NA; J gene: TRBJ1-2; CDR3 protein: CASSIGTDRGGYTF; CDR3 DNA: TGTGCCAGTAGTATAGGAACTGACCGGGGTGGCTACACCTTC
V gene: TRBV6-1; D gene: NA; CDR3 length: 14; clone size: NA; J gene: TRBJ2-5; CDR3 protein: CASSDRGNQETQYF; CDR3 DNA: TGTGCCAGCAGCGACAGAGGTAACCAAGAGACCCAGTACTTC
V gene: TRBV4-1; D gene: NA; CDR3 length: 12; clone size: NA; J gene: TRBJ1-6; CDR3 protein: CASSQGISPLHF; CDR3 DNA: TGCGCCAGCAGCCAAGGGATATCACCCCTCCACTTT
V gene: TRBV18; D gene: NA; CDR3 length: 16; clone size: NA; J gene: TRBJ1-4; CDR3 protein: CASSPWSGGGNEKLFF; CDR3 DNA: TGTGCCAGCTCACCATGGTCCGGCGGGGGGAATGAAAAACTGTTTTTT
V gene: TRBV4-2; D gene: NA; CDR3 length: 16; clone size: NA; J gene: TRBJ1-3; CDR3 protein: CASSQDFTSVGNTIYF; CDR3 DNA: TGTGCCAGCAGCCAAGATTTCACCTCCGTCGGTAACACCATATATTTT
V gene: TRBV11-2; D gene: NA; CDR3 length: 15; clone size: NA; J gene: TRBJ2-5; CDR3 protein: CASSQRGSGRETQYF; CDR3 DNA: TGTGCCAGCAGCCAACGGGGCTCGGGGCGGGAGACCCAGTACTTC
V gene: TRBV30; D gene: NA; CDR3 length: 15; clone size: NA; J gene: TRBJ2-1; CDR3 protein: CAWSVNGGTPNEQFF; CDR3 DNA: TGTGCCTGGAGTGTAAACGGGGGAACCCCCAATGAGCAGTTCTTC
V gene: TRBV11-2; D gene: NA; CDR3 length: 16; clone size: NA; J gene: TRBJ1-1; CDR3 protein: CASSLAPGAAGTEAFF; CDR3 DNA: TGTGCCAGCAGCTTAGCCCCCGGGGCCGCGGGCACTGAAGCTTTCTTT
V gene: TRBV28; D gene: TRBD1; CDR3 length: 14; clone size: NA; J gene: TRBJ1-4; CDR3 protein: CASSPGTVREKLFF; CDR3 DNA: TGTGCCAGCAGCCCAGGGACAGTTAGGGAAAAACTGTTTTTT
V gene: TRBV6-6; D gene: NA; CDR3 length: 15; clone size: NA; J gene: TRBJ2-5; CDR3 protein: CASSYSGVAQETQYF; CDR3 DNA: TGTGCCAGCAGTTACTCAGGGGTAGCCCAAGAGACCCAGTACTTC
V gene: TRBV14; D gene: NA; CDR3 length: 18; clone size: NA; J gene: TRBJ1-1; CDR3 protein: CASSPRLGVSEGRTEAFF; CDR3 DNA: TGTGCCAGCAGCCCAAGATTGGGCGTATCGGAGGGGAGGACTGAAGCTTTCTTT
V gene: TRBV9; D gene: NA; CDR3 length: 15; clone size: NA; J gene: TRBJ2-7; CDR3 protein: CASSVDPGAHYEQYF; CDR3 DNA: TGTGCCAGCAGCGTAGACCCCGGGGCCCACTACGAGCAGTACTTC
V gene: TRBV6-5; D gene: NA; CDR3 length: 15; clone size: NA; J gene: TRBJ2-3; CDR3 protein: CATFDGRGVLNTQYF; CDR3 DNA: TGTGCCACGTTCGACGGCCGCGGCGTTCTGAATACGCAGTATTTT
V gene: TRBV7-2; D gene: NA; CDR3 length: 14; clone size: NA; J gene: TRBJ2-5; CDR3 protein: CASSLVSGKETQYF; CDR3 DNA: TGTGCCAGCAGCTTAGTTAGCGGTAAAGAGACCCAGTACTTC
V gene: TRBV29-1; D gene: TRBD1; CDR3 length: 13; clone size: NA; J gene: TRBJ2-5; CDR3 protein: CSVGGQGTETQYF; CDR3 DNA: TGCAGCGTGGGAGGACAGGGGACAGAGACCCAGTACTTC
V gene: TRBV7-2; D gene: TRBD1; CDR3 length: 17; clone size: NA; J gene: TRBJ1-1; CDR3 protein: CASSSPGQGAFGTEAFF; CDR3 DNA: TGTGCCAGCAGCTCTCCGGGACAGGGGGCTTTCGGCACTGAAGCTTTCTTT
V gene: TRBV18; D gene: TRBD1; CDR3 length: 17; clone size: few; J gene: TRBJ2-7; CDR3 protein: CASSPQALGDRGYEQYF; CDR3 DNA: TGTGCCAGCTCACCACAGGCGCTCGGGGACAGGGGCTACGAGCAGTACTTC
V gene: TRBV4-1; D gene: NA; CDR3 length: 15; clone size: NA; J gene: TRBJ2-5; CDR3 protein: CASSQGARGWETQYF; CDR3 DNA: TGCGCCAGCAGCCAGGGGGCGCGGGGGTGGGAGACCCAGTACTTC